The 18 T cell receptor beta chains listed next were all sequenced from one sample in a study of identical twins' blood T cells. TCRdb reanalysed the 5' RACE reads using MiXCR and keeps one entry per CDR3 protein. Of hundreds of thousands of distinct CDR3 sequences in the sample, about 28% were seen once. The sequenced sample was PBMCs. The origin of the receptors is a woman aged 18 to 49 in good health.

The chain is built from TRBV15 and TRBJ1-3; D is perhaps TRBD1 (5 bases). Germline CDR1 is LNHNV and CDR2 is YYDKDF (reference sequence). Between the trimmed V and J ends, which lost 3 bases and 0 bases, there was a span of 9 bases. The CDR3 contains 15 residues. The CDR3 sequence is CATSRDTISGNTIYF. The CDR3 nucleotides read TGTGCCACCAGCAGGGACACCATCTCTGGAAACACCATATATTTT.

Regarding this clonotype: One base away lies a much larger clone, so this may be a sequencing read error. The chain combines TRBV5-6 with TRBJ2-7; possibly TRBD1 for D (5 bases). Germline CDR1 SGHDT, CDR2 YYEEEE. The CDR3 consists of 16 residues. V was pared by 4 bases and J by 8 bases, with 25 bases between. CDR3 sequence reads: CASSATLRDFGHKQYF. In nucleotides, the CDR3 is TGTGCCAGCAGCGCCACGCTCAGGGATTTTGGACACAAGCAGTACTTC.

This clonotype was seen ten or more times. The rearrangement links TRBV7-2 to TRBJ1-3, with a tentative D call TRBD1 (5 bases). Trimming took 5 bases from V and 4 from J, leaving 18 bases between them. This CDR3 has 16 residues. Germline loops: CDR1 SGHTA, CDR2 FQGNSA. CDR3 amino acids: CASSPSWGELGNTIYF. The CDR3 region has the DNA TGTGCCAGCAGCCCGTCATGGGGGGAGTTGGGAAACACCATATATTTT. The variable domain in full, with the rest retrieved from reference TRBV7-2 and TRBJ1-3, is GAGVSQSPSNKVTEKGKDVELRCDPISGHTALYWYRQSLGQGLEFLIYFQGNSAPDKSGLPSDRFSAERTGGSVSTLTIQRTQQEDSAVYLCASSPSWGELGNTIYFGEGSWLTVV.

This clonotype has ten or more counts. The chain has TRBV10-3 and TRBJ1-5, with TRBD1 matching 7 bases. The CDR3 totals 14 residues. Trimming removed 0 bases from V and 5 bases from J; junction bases left unmatched: 1. Germline V gene sequence: CDR1 ENHRY, CDR2 SYGVKD. Here the CDR3 reads CAISESTGYQPQHF. As DNA, the CDR3 is TGTGCCATCAGTGAGTCGACAGGGTATCAGCCCCAGCATTTT.

The chain joins TRBV11-3 to TRBJ1-1; TRBD1 is a possible D gene (5 bases). V shed 4 bases and J shed 10 bases, with 10 bases lying between them. This CDR3 has 11 residues. In germline, CDR1 is SGHNT, CDR2 YENEEA. The chain's CDR3 is CASSSRGPAFF. The CDR3 DNA is TGTGCCAGCAGCTCAAGGGGCCCAGCTTTCTTT. The full variable domain, in which reference TRBV11-3 and TRBJ1-1 provide the parts outside the CDR3, is EAGVVQSPRYKIIEKKQPVAFWCNPISGHNTLYWYLQNLGQGPELLIRYENEEAVDDSQLPKDRFSAERLKGVDSTLKIQPAELGDSAVYLCASSSRGPAFFGQGTRLTVV.

V is TRBV7-9 and J is TRBJ2-1; unclear D gene. Germline loops: CDR1 SEHNR, CDR2 FQNEAQ (reference sequence). This CDR3 is 15 amino acids long. V shed 5 bases and J shed 5 bases, with 16 bases lying between them. For the CDR3, the DNA is TGTGCCAGCAGCCCCCACTCTTCCACCCACAATGAGCAGTTCTTC. This gives the protein CASSPHSSTHNEQFF. The whole variable domain, filled in from reference TRBV7-9 and TRBJ2-1, reads DTGVSQNPRHKITKRGQNVTFRCDPISEHNRLYWYRQTLGQGPEFLTYFQNEAQLEKSRLLSDRFSAERPKGSFSTLEIQRTEQGDSAMYLCASSPHSSTHNEQFFGPGTRLTVL.

This clonotype was detected a few times. V usage is TRBV4-3 and J usage is TRBJ1-2; 9 bases are shared with TRBD1. The CDR3 has 15 residues. Looked up from germline, CDR1 is LGHNA and CDR2 is YSLEER. Germline trimming cut 0 bases from V and 7 bases from J; bases unmatched to any gene: 6. The CDR3 sequence: CASSQDDRGRVGYTF. The CDR3 DNA reads TGCGCCAGCAGCCAAGATGACAGGGGGAGGGTTGGCTACACCTTC.

This sequence joins TRBV19 and TRBJ2-7, with D unclear. This CDR3 has 14 residues. Trimming removed 6 bases from V and 2 bases from J, with 14 bases in between. The germline V gene has CDR1 LNHDA and CDR2 SQIVND (reference sequence). The CDR3 DNA is TGTGCCAGTAGCTCAGCGACAAACGCCTACGAGCAGTACTTC. It encodes CASSSATNAYEQYF.

This clonotype was detected ten times or more. This rearrangement joins TRBV11-2 to TRBJ1-1; no clear D gene. The germline V gene encodes CDR1 SGHAT and CDR2 FQNNGV. The germline V and J ends were trimmed by 0 bases and 5 bases, with 10 bases remaining between them. The CDR3 has 14 amino acids. CDR3 sequence reads: CASSLERRRTEAFF. CDR3 nucleotide sequence: TGTGCCAGCAGCTTAGAGAGGAGGAGGACTGAAGCTTTCTTT.

This clonotype was seen ten or more times. The chain recombines TRBV9 with TRBJ2-1; no clear D. Germline loops: CDR1 SGDLS, CDR2 YYNGEE. Trimming took off 5 bases at V and 7 bases at J, with 4 bases between the two ends. The CDR3 is made up of 10 amino acids. CDR3 residues: CASSGNEQFF. DNA for the CDR3: TGTGCCAGCAGTGGGAATGAGCAGTTCTTC.

This clonotype appeared a few times. This chain joins TRBV6-2 or TRBV6-3 and TRBJ2-7; TRBD1 aligns across 7 bases. V lost 2 bases to trimming and J lost 2 bases; unmatched junction nucleotides: 3. CDR1 is MNHEY, CDR2 SVGEGT, per germline. This CDR3 contains 14 residues. The CDR3 loop is CASSYTQGAYEQYF. The CDR3 bases are TGTGCCAGCAGTTACACCCAGGGGGCCTACGAGCAGTACTTC.

This clonotype was seen only a few times. The V call is TRBV20-1, the J call TRBJ1-1; D is uncertain. There are 12 residues in the CDR3. V was trimmed by 0 bases and J by 6 bases, leaving 8 bases between them. Germline loops: CDR1 DFQATT, CDR2 SNEGSKA (reference sequence). The CDR3 reads CSARDTPAEAFF. The CDR3 DNA reads TGCAGTGCTAGAGATACCCCCGCTGAAGCTTTCTTT.

The chain combines TRBV5-1 with TRBJ2-2; 8 bases fit TRBD2. J gave up 5 bases and V 0 bases, and 6 bases lay outside the gene matches. CDR1 is SGHRS and CDR2 is YFSETQ in the germline V gene. This CDR3 has 16 residues. CDR3 residues: CASSLDRTSRTGELFF. CDR3 nucleotide sequence: TGCGCCAGCAGCTTGGATCGGACTAGCCGAACCGGGGAGCTGTTTTTT.

This clonotype was observed a few times. This chain links TRBV12-3 or TRBV12-4 with TRBJ2-3; D is unresolved. The CDR3 is 12 residues long. V was pared by 10 bases and J by 1 base, with 9 bases between. DNA for the CDR3: TGTGCCACCCGAGTCGGCACAGATACGCAGTATTTT. Translated: CATRVGTDTQYF.

V usage is TRBV29-1 and J usage is TRBJ1-2; D might be TRBD1 (6 bases). The CDR3 has 13 amino acids. From germline, CDR1 is SQVTM and CDR2 ANQGSEA. Trimming took 7 bases from V and 5 from J, leaving 17 bases between them. CDR3 sequence (DNA): TGCAGCGGCGATTCCGAGGGGACATATGGCTACACCTTC. This gives the protein CSGDSEGTYGYTF.

This chain uses TRBV18 with TRBJ1-6; D is ambiguous. The CDR3 has 14 amino acids. Trimming stripped 4 bases from V and 2 bases from J, with 6 bases between. CDR1 is KGHSH and CDR2 is LQKENI in the germline V gene. The CDR3 loop reads CASSLATYNSPLHF. The CDR3 coding sequence is TGTGCCAGCTCACTCGCTACCTATAATTCACCCCTCCACTTT.

With respect to this clonotype: At one end the junction does not follow the germline gene, possibly because of a read error. The genes are TRBV12-3 or TRBV12-4 and TRBJ1-5, with 9 bases identical to TRBD1. The CDR3 spans 18 residues. CDR3 sequence reads: CAGSTVGTGLYSNQPQHF. For the CDR3, the DNA is TGTGCCGGCAGTACCGTCGGGACAGGGCTTTATAGCAATCAGCCCCAGCATTTT.

The rearrangement uses TRBV7-2 and TRBJ1-3; possibly TRBD1 for D (5 bases). Germline CDR1 reads SGHTA; CDR2 reads FQGNSA. Trimming pared 6 bases from V and 0 bases from J, leaving 15 bases between. The CDR3 runs to 16 residues. The CDR3, as DNA: TGTGCCAGCAGGCAGCAGTATGACAGCTCTGGAAACACCATATATTTT. It codes for CASRQQYDSSGNTIYF.